A selection of T cell receptor beta chains follows, all from one sample in a study of blood T cell repertoires in COVID-19. Method: immunoSEQ multiplex PCR; TCRdb's copy keeps in-frame clones and lacks some. The table lists around 20,000 clones, more than 80% of them singletons. Sequenced material: peripheral blood. The source is a woman aged 50 to 60 with active COVID-19. CDR3s include the opening cysteine and the closing phenylalanine or tryptophan. The D gene is left open where the match is weak. Size tells how often a clone was seen (once, few, many) or the class of an expanded clone, and some rows leave it out.

cdr3_nt | cdr3_aa | v_call | cdr3_length | d_call | j_call | clone_size
TGTGCCAGCTCACCACCTTCCAGGGGATACGAGCAGTACTTC | CASSPPSRGYEQYF | TRBV18 | 14 | NA | TRBJ2-7 | NA
TGTGCCAGCTCACCACGGGAGGCAATGAACACTGAAGCTTTCTTT | CASSPREAMNTEAFF | TRBV18 | 15 | NA | TRBJ1-1 | once
TGCGCCAGCAGCCGAAGAGGCGGGAGCTCCTACAATGAGCAGTTCTTC | CASSRRGGSSYNEQFF | TRBV5-1 | 16 | TRBD2 | TRBJ2-1 | NA
TGTGCCAGCAGTGGACCGGGACAGGGGTCCTACAATGAGCAGTTCTTC | CASSGPGQGSYNEQFF | TRBV2 | 16 | TRBD1 | TRBJ2-1 | NA
TGTGCCAGCAGTGTTACAGGGGCCGGGGAGCTGTTTTTT | CASSVTGAGELFF | TRBV6-4 | 13 | TRBD1 | TRBJ2-2 | NA
TGTGCCAGCTCACCAACAGGTTACGAGCAGTACTTC | CASSPTGYEQYF | TRBV18 | 12 | NA | TRBJ2-7 | NA
TGTGCCACCTACAATAGACAGAATGAGCAGTTCTTC | CATYNRQNEQFF | TRBV10-3 | 12 | NA | TRBJ2-1 | NA
TGTGCCAGCAGCCAAGCGACTAGCGGACTTTTGTACAATGAGCAGTTCTTC | CASSQATSGLLYNEQFF | TRBV7-8 | 17 | TRBD2 | TRBJ2-1 | NA
TGTGCCAGCAGCTATATGACAGGCACAGATACGCAGTATTTT | CASSYMTGTDTQYF | TRBV11-2 | 14 | NA | TRBJ2-3 | NA
TGCGCCAGCAGCTTGGACTTCCAGGGGGCCGGGGAGCTGTTTTTT | CASSLDFQGAGELFF | TRBV5-1 | 15 | TRBD1 | TRBJ2-2 | once
TGTGCCAGCAGCCAAGATGCAGGTTCACCCCTCCACTTT | CASSQDAGSPLHF | TRBV3-1/TRBV3-2 | 13 | NA | TRBJ1-6 | NA
TGTGCCAGCAGTGAGCCAGGGGGTGCCTACGAGCAGTACTTC | CASSEPGGAYEQYF | TRBV3-1/TRBV3-2 | 14 | TRBD1 | TRBJ2-7 | NA
TGTGCCAGCAGCCGACTAGAGGGAGGACGCACTGAAGCTTTCTTT | CASSRLEGGRTEAFF | TRBV7-9 | 15 | NA | TRBJ1-1 | NA
TGTGCCACCAGCAGAGATCGGCAGGGGGACTATGGCTACACCTTC | CATSRDRQGDYGYTF | TRBV15 | 15 | TRBD1 | TRBJ1-2 | NA
TGTGCCTGGGGACCGTCGCAGGGGTACACCGGGGAGCTGTTTTTT | CAWGPSQGYTGELFF | TRBV30 | 15 | NA | TRBJ2-2 | NA
TGTGCCAGCAGTGTTGGAGGTACACAACAAGAGACCCAGTACTTC | CASSVGGTQQETQYF | TRBV2 | 15 | NA | TRBJ2-5 | NA
TGTGCCAGCAGTTCATTTGGACAGGGCGAGGTGAACACTGAAGCTTTCTTT | CASSSFGQGEVNTEAFF | TRBV6-2/TRBV6-3 | 17 | TRBD1 | TRBJ1-1 | NA
TGCGCCAGCAGCTTGGCAGGGGGCCAAAGTTACGAGCAGTACTTC | CASSLAGGQSYEQYF | TRBV5-1 | 15 | TRBD1 | TRBJ2-7 | NA
TGTGCCAGTAGGTGGGGACTAGCGGGATCCGGGGAGCTGTTTTTT | CASRWGLAGSGELFF | TRBV19 | 15 | TRBD2 | TRBJ2-2 | NA
TGCAGCGTTGAAGGGGGCAGCACTGAGCAGTTCTTC | CSVEGGSTEQFF | TRBV29-1 | 12 | NA | TRBJ2-1 | NA
TGTGCCAGTAGCCTCAGGGACACCGGGGAGCTGTTTTTT | CASSLRDTGELFF | TRBV19 | 13 | NA | TRBJ2-2 | NA
TGTGCCATCAGCAAGGGAGTAACTGAAGCTTTCTTT | CAISKGVTEAFF | TRBV10-3 | 12 | NA | TRBJ1-1 | NA
TGTGCCAGCAGTGAAGAGGGCGTGGGAGACCTTAGGCAAGACGAGCAGTTCTTC | CASSEEGVGDLRQDEQFF | TRBV25-1 | 18 | NA | TRBJ2-1 | NA
TGTGCCATCAGTGAACCAGGGGGAACGGCGGAGACCCAGTACTTC | CAISEPGGTAETQYF | TRBV10-3 | 15 | TRBD1 | TRBJ2-5 | NA
TGCAGCGTTGACCCGGGACAAAGCTCCTACAATGAGCAGTTCTTC | CSVDPGQSSYNEQFF | TRBV29-1 | 15 | NA | TRBJ2-1 | NA
TGTGCCAGCAGCTTAAGGCTGACGGGGAGTGGGGAGCTGTTTTTT | CASSLRLTGSGELFF | TRBV11-1 | 15 | NA | TRBJ2-2 | NA
TGTGCCAGCAGCCCCGCGTCGAAACTCCATGAGCAGTTCTTC | CASSPASKLHEQFF | TRBV9 | 14 | NA | TRBJ2-1 | NA
TGTGCCAGCAGTGAAGCGATAGGGGCAGGGTTCTACGAGCAGTACTTC | CASSEAIGAGFYEQYF | TRBV6-1 | 16 | NA | TRBJ2-7 | few
TGCGCCAGCAGCTCCCCGGAGAGGTTCGGTGAAAAACTGTTTTTT | CASSSPERFGEKLFF | TRBV5-1 | 15 | NA | TRBJ1-4 | NA
TGTGCCAGCCACCAGGGGAACACTGAAGCTTTCTTT | CASHQGNTEAFF | TRBV2 | 12 | NA | TRBJ1-1 | NA